Below are 19 T cell receptor beta chains sequenced from a single sample in a study of cytomegalovirus exposure and HLA in healthy donors. Using immunoSEQ multiplex PCR, the repertoire was profiled, and TCRdb retains in-frame clones only, with some absent. The repertoire holds 82,000 or so clones, with about 95% as singletons. Sequenced input: PBMCs. The receptors were gathered from a woman aged 18 to 35 in good health and CMV-seronegative.

The rearrangement links TRBV9 to TRBJ2-2, with TRBD1 matching over 8 bases. Per germline, CDR1 SGDLS and CDR2 YYNGEE. The ends lost 0 bases at V and 7 bases at J; junction bases unmatched: 5. The CDR3 extends over 15 amino acids. The DNA of the CDR3 is TGTGCCAGCAGCGTAGCAGGGGGCATGAACGGGGAGCTGTTTTTT. Translated: CASSVAGGMNGELFF.

This clone was seen only once. The rearrangement joins TRBV7-2 to TRBJ1-3; D is possibly TRBD1 (5 bases). Per the germline V gene, CDR1 is SGHTA and CDR2 is FQGNSA. The CDR3 is made up of 14 amino acids. V was cut by 3 bases and J by 2 bases, with 8 bases left in between. CDR3 loop: CASSLGGTGNTIYF. DNA for the CDR3: TGTGCCAGCAGCTTGGGGGGGACTGGAAACACCATATATTTT. The whole variable domain, filled in from reference TRBV7-2 and TRBJ1-3, reads GAGVSQSPSNKVTEKGKDVELRCDPISGHTALYWYRQSLGQGLEFLIYFQGNSAPDKSGLPSDRFSAERTGGSVSTLTIQRTQQEDSAVYLCASSLGGTGNTIYFGEGSWLTVV.

The rearrangement links TRBV27 to TRBJ2-7; 14 bases agree with TRBD2. CDR3 length: 18 amino acids. With V trimmed by 3 bases and J by 3 bases, 10 bases remained unmatched. Germline V lookup: CDR1 MNHEY, CDR2 SMNVEV (reference sequence). CDR3 DNA sequence: TGTGCCAGCAGTTTGGCCGTAGGGACTAGCGGGGGAGGCTACGAGCAGTACTTC. It encodes CASSLAVGTSGGGYEQYF.

This chain joins TRBV7-2 and TRBJ1-2; 9 bases match TRBD1. V gave up 1 base and J gave up 6 bases; unmatched junction bases: 3. Looked up from germline, CDR1 is SGHTA and CDR2 is FQGNSA. This CDR3 spans 14 amino acids. CDR3 loop: CASSLGTGVDGYTF. The CDR3 DNA reads TGTGCCAGCAGCTTAGGGACAGGGGTCGATGGCTACACCTTC.

The CDR3 DNA follows: TGTGCCAGCAGTGAAAGAACAGGGCCTAACTATGGCTACACCTTC. It yields the protein CASSERTGPNYGYTF. This chain uses TRBV6-1 with TRBJ1-2; D perhaps matches TRBD1 (6 bases). The length of the CDR3 is 15 residues. Germline assignment: CDR1 MNHNS and CDR2 SASEGT. Deletions cut 2 bases from V and 0 bases from J, with 10 bases between.

This clone was detected only once. The CDR3 bases are TGCAGCGTTAAAGGGCGGATGAACACTGAAGCTTTCTTT. Translated, it gives CSVKGRMNTEAFF. The rearrangement joins TRBV29-1 to TRBJ1-1, with D unclear. V was clipped by 5 bases and J by 0 bases, with 10 bases between them. CDR1 is SQVTM, CDR2 ANQGSEA, per germline. The CDR3 totals 13 residues.

This chain connects TRBV10-3 to TRBJ2-7; D call uncertain. Trimming removed 2 bases from V and 4 bases from J, with 6 bases in between. The CDR3 has 12 residues. Germline values: CDR1 ENHRY, CDR2 SYGVKD. The DNA of the CDR3 is TGTGCCATCAGTGAGACTCCTTACGAGCAGTACTTC. Translating gives CAISETPYEQYF.

The chain has TRBV5-6 and TRBJ2-1; 8 nucleotides match TRBD2. Trimming at V came to 0 bases and at J to 5 bases, leaving 7 bases not matched to a gene. Looked up from germline, CDR1 is SGHDT and CDR2 is YYEEEE. The CDR3 has 16 amino acids. The CDR3 bases are TGTGCCAGCAGCTTGGTTCCAGCGGGGGATAACAATGAGCAGTTCTTC. Translation gives CASSLVPAGDNNEQFF.

This sequence joins TRBV6-5 and TRBJ2-7, with D perhaps matching TRBD2 (6 bases). Deletions cut 4 bases from V and 5 bases from J, with 18 bases between. CDR3 length: 15 amino acids. The germline gives CDR1 MNHEY, CDR2 SVGAGI. The DNA for the CDR3 is TGTGCCAGCAGTTGGGGAGGCGCCAGGGCGCACGAGCAGTACTTC. Translation: CASSWGGARAHEQYF.

The rearrangement links TRBV9 to TRBJ2-7; D is unresolved. The CDR3 runs to 14 residues. Germline V gene data show CDR1 as SGDLS and CDR2 as YYNGEE. V lost 0 bases and J 0 bases, leaving 7 bases between the germline ends. The CDR3 DNA is TGTGCCAGCAGCGTAGATGGCGGCTCCTACGAGCAGTACTTC. Its translation: CASSVDGGSYEQYF.

The chain has TRBV28 and TRBJ2-7; 8 bases align to TRBD1. The CDR3 covers 16 residues. Looked up from germline, CDR1 is MDHEN and CDR2 is SYDVKM. V was clipped by 1 base and J by 2 bases; unmatched bases: 7. CDR3 region: CASSLSLPGQAYEQYF. CDR3 in DNA: TGTGCCAGCAGTTTATCCCTCCCGGGACAGGCCTACGAGCAGTACTTC.

This chain joins TRBV28 and TRBJ1-1, with D tentatively TRBD1 (5 bases). V was pared by 7 bases and J by 4 bases, with 19 bases between. This CDR3 has 15 residues. Germline-derived CDR1 and CDR2 are MDHEN and SYDVKM. The CDR3 region is CASTLDGGVGTEAFF. The CDR3 DNA sequence: TGTGCCAGCACCCTCGACGGGGGGGTTGGCACTGAAGCTTTCTTT.

The chain is built from TRBV18 and TRBJ1-6; D call uncertain. The CDR3 has 13 residues. The germline CDR1 and CDR2 sequences are KGHSH and LQKENI. Trimming removed 4 bases from V and 12 bases from J, with 13 bases in between. The CDR3 bases are TGTGCCAGCTCACGGGGATGGGAGGAACCCCTCCACTTT. Translating gives CASSRGWEEPLHF.

This clone was seen a handful of times. In nucleotides, the CDR3 is TGTGCCAGCAGCCGCATAGGAGTATCTGGAAACACCATATATTTT. Protein product: CASSRIGVSGNTIYF. The chain has TRBV11-2 and TRBJ1-3, with no clear D. CDR1 is SGHAT, CDR2 FQNNGV, per germline. V dropped 5 bases and J dropped 1 base, with 12 bases sitting between them. This CDR3 spans 15 amino acids.

The chain combines TRBV13 with TRBJ2-3, with no clear D. The CDR3 runs to 12 residues. Germline V CDR1 and CDR2: PRHDT, FYEKMQ (reference sequence). V was cut by 3 bases and J by 8 bases, with 9 bases left in between. CDR3 DNA: TGTGCCAGCAGCTTTTTCCAGGTTACGCAGTATTTT. Translation: CASSFFQVTQYF.

V and J are TRBV9 and TRBJ1-1; TRBD1 matches 7 bases. The V segment lost 3 bases and the J segment 5 bases; nucleotides outside the gene matches: 4. There are 13 residues in the CDR3. Per germline, CDR1 SGDLS and CDR2 YYNGEE. The CDR3 region has the DNA TGTGCCAGCAGCGCAGGGGGTTGGACTGAAGCTTTCTTT. Translation gives CASSAGGWTEAFF. Together with reference TRBV9 and TRBJ1-1, the CDR3 gives the full variable domain: DSGVTQTPKHLITATGQRVTLRCSPRSGDLSVYWYQQSLDQGLQFLIQYYNGEERAKGNILERFSAQQFPDLHSELNLSSLELGDSALYFCASSAGGWTEAFFGQGTRLTVV.

V and J are TRBV28 and TRBJ1-5, with D perhaps matching TRBD1 (5 bases). This CDR3 comprises 16 residues. V lost 8 bases and J 9 bases, leaving 26 bases between the germline ends. CDR1 is MDHEN and CDR2 is SYDVKM in the germline V gene. Here the CDR3 reads CASLSPPGRRVRPQHF. The DNA for the CDR3 is TGTGCCAGCCTAAGCCCACCAGGGCGGCGAGTCAGGCCCCAGCATTTT.

V gene TRBV9 combines with J gene TRBJ1-2; 11 bases fit TRBD1. In germline, CDR1 is SGDLS, CDR2 YYNGEE. V shed 0 bases, J shed 12 bases, and the junction held 7 bases outside the gene matches. This CDR3 is 14 amino acids long. CDR3 bases: TGTGCCAGCAGCGTAGGGACAGGGGGCGGGCGGGACACCTTC. This translates into CASSVGTGGGRDTF.

V gene TRBV18 combines with J gene TRBJ1-5; 7 bases are shared with TRBD1. Germline loops: CDR1 KGHSH, CDR2 LQKENI. The CDR3 consists of 14 residues. J lost 0 bases, V lost 5 bases, and 1 base had no gene match. The CDR3 DNA reads as TGTGCCAGCTCAGGGACAGATAGCAATCAGCCCCAGCATTTT. It specifies CASSGTDSNQPQHF.